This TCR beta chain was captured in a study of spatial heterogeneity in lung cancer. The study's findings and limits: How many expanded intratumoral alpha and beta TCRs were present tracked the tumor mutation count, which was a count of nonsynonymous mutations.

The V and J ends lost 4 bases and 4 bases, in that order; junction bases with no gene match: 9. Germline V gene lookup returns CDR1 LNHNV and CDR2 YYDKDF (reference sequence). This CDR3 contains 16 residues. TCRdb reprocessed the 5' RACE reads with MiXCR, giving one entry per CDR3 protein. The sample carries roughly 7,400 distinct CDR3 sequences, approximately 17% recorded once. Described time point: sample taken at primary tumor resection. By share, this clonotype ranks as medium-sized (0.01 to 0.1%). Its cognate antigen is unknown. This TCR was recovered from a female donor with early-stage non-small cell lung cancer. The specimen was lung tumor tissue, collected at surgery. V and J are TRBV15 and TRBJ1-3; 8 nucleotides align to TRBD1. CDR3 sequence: CATSTNQGARGNTIYF. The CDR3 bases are TGTGCCACCAGCACAAACCAGGGGGCAAGAGGAAACACCATATATTTT. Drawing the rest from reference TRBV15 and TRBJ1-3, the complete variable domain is DAMVIQNPRYQVTQFGKPVTLSCSQTLNHNVMYWYQQKSSQAPKLLFHYYDKDFNNEADTPDNFQSRRPNTSFCFLDIRSPGLGDTAMYLCATSTNQGARGNTIYFGEGSWLTVV.